These 15 T cell receptor beta chains came from one sample sequenced in a study of cytomegalovirus exposure and HLA in healthy donors (dated by TCRdb to 2015 to 2018). Libraries were made using the immunoSEQ multiplex PCR assay. For the multiplex PCR, a mixture combining 60 forward primers for TCR Vbeta segments and 13 reverse primers for TCR Jbeta segments was used. The table was pulled from immuneACCESS by TCRdb, which kept in-frame rearrangements only. Such tables lose some clones; where checked, under half of the loss comes from unresolved V genes, and the rest has no known cause. The sample table holds around 190,000 clones, of which about 86% were seen once. The ten largest clones add up to 0.25% to 0.4% of the sample. The sample consisted of PBMCs. These receptors came from a woman aged 25 to 39 in good health and CMV-seronegative.

This chain links TRBV6-1 with TRBJ2-7, with D tentatively TRBD2 (6 bases). Trimming stripped 4 bases from V and 2 bases from J, with 12 bases between. In germline, CDR1 is MNHNS, CDR2 SASEGT. The CDR3 runs to 14 residues. CDR3 amino acids: CASSAGTGPYEQYF. The CDR3 DNA reads TGTGCCAGCAGTGCTGGGACTGGGCCCTACGAGCAGTACTTC.

This chain joins TRBV4-2 and TRBJ2-5, with 10 bases lining up with TRBD2. The J segment lost 4 bases and the V segment lost 6 bases, leaving 8 bases of the junction unmatched. Germline V gene lookup returns CDR1 LGHNA and CDR2 YNFKEQ. The CDR3 spans 15 residues. CDR3 sequence reads: CASSAPSGSLETQYF. In DNA form, the CDR3 reads TGTGCCAGCAGTGCCCCTAGCGGGAGTTTAGAGACCCAGTACTTC.

The chain combines TRBV28 with TRBJ2-2; D gene uncertain. The V end was cut by 7 bases, the J end by 4 bases, with 16 bases between. The CDR3 extends over 15 amino acids. Germline V gene lookup returns CDR1 MDHEN and CDR2 SYDVKM. The CDR3 DNA follows: TGTGCCAGCACCTCCCGGGTCCCACTCACCGGGGAGCTGTTTTTT. It codes for CASTSRVPLTGELFF.

DNA for the CDR3: TGTGCCAGCAGTTACTCGGGCCGGGACAGGGATGCCTACACCTTC. Its translation: CASSYSGRDRDAYTF. The chain is built from TRBV6-6 and TRBJ1-2; TRBD1 matches at 9 bases. J was trimmed by 10 bases and V by 0 bases; bases with no gene match: 9. Germline values: CDR1 MNHNY, CDR2 SVGAGI (reference sequence). The CDR3 runs to 15 residues.

This clone showed up just once. The chain carries TRBV6-1 and TRBJ2-6; D might be TRBD1 (5 bases). Trimming took off 5 bases at V and 2 bases at J, with 10 bases between the two ends. This CDR3 contains 15 residues. Germline assignment: CDR1 MNHNS and CDR2 SASEGT. CDR3 nucleotides: TGTGCCAGCAGTCCAGGGATTACTGGGGCCAACGTCCTGACTTTC. Its translation: CASSPGITGANVLTF.

This chain connects TRBV5-6 to TRBJ2-4, with 7 bases matching TRBD1. Germline assignment: CDR1 SGHDT and CDR2 YYEEEE. The V segment lost 3 bases and the J segment 14 bases; nucleotides outside the gene matches: 8. The CDR3 is 12 amino acids. CDR3 coding DNA: TGTGCCAGCAGCTGGGGGCGGCAGGGGGAGTACTTC. The encoded protein is CASSWGRQGEYF.

The chain links TRBV2 to TRBJ2-7, with D possibly being TRBD1 (7 bases). The CDR3 contains 14 residues. The V and J ends lost 8 bases and 2 bases respectively, with 16 bases between them. Per germline, CDR1 SNHLY and CDR2 FYNNEI. Written as DNA, the CDR3 is TGTGCCAGCGGCGGGGACAGAACAACCTACGAGCAGTACTTC. Its protein is CASGGDRTTYEQYF.

This chain links TRBV7-9 with TRBJ2-3; 7 nucleotides agree with TRBD1. The CDR3 has 15 amino acids. V was clipped by 3 bases and J by 1 base; unmatched bases: 4. Germline CDR1 SEHNR, CDR2 FQNEAQ (reference sequence). CDR3 DNA sequence: TGTGCCAGCAGCTTCCCGGGACAGCGCACAGATACGCAGTATTTT. It is translated as CASSFPGQRTDTQYF.

V gene TRBV5-1 combines with J gene TRBJ2-7, with D perhaps TRBD2 (5 bases). Trimming stripped 5 bases from V and 0 bases from J, with 18 bases between. The CDR3 runs to 16 residues. The V gene's germline CDR1 is SGHRS and CDR2 YFSETQ. The DNA of the CDR3 is TGCGCCAGCAGGGGAGCTGGCCAGAACTACTCCTACGAGCAGTACTTC. This codes for CASRGAGQNYSYEQYF.

V is TRBV5-1 and J is TRBJ2-7; D may be TRBD2 (5 bases). The CDR3 runs 16 residues. The V end lost 3 bases, the J end lost 0 bases, and 16 bases lay between the germline ends. Germline CDR1 and CDR2: SGHRS and YFSETQ. CDR3 sequence: CASSSRGTVSSYEQYF. CDR3 sequence (DNA): TGCGCCAGCAGCTCTCGGGGTACGGTAAGCTCCTACGAGCAGTACTTC.

The chain uses TRBV27 and TRBJ1-1; 8 nucleotides agree with TRBD1. The germline V gene has CDR1 MNHEY and CDR2 SMNVEV (reference sequence). V shed 8 bases and J 4 bases; nucleotides not matched to a gene: 6. This CDR3 is 13 amino acids long. The chain's CDR3 is CASYGQGGTEAFF. As DNA, the CDR3 is TGTGCCAGCTACGGACAGGGTGGCACTGAAGCTTTCTTT.

The chain uses TRBV28 and TRBJ2-5; 9 bases map to TRBD1. The J call is uncertain, as TRBJ2-7 better fits the DNA end. The CDR3 has 15 amino acids. The germline CDR1 and CDR2 sequences are MDHEN and SYDVKM. The CDR3 loop is CASSLRQGEGYEQYF. The CDR3 DNA sequence: TGTGCCAGCAGTTTGCGACAGGGGGAAGGCTACGAGCAGTACTTC.

This clone has only one observation. One end of the junction does not line up with germline, which may come from a read error. V and J are TRBV28 and TRBJ2-7; no clear D. The CDR3 sequence is 13 residues long. Germline values: CDR1 MDHEN, CDR2 SYDVKM. DNA for the CDR3: TGTGCCGGCAGTTTATACAACGCCTACGAGCAGTACTTC. Protein product: CAGSLYNAYEQYF.

The V call is TRBV2, the J call TRBJ2-1; 14 bases fit TRBD2. The CDR3 length is 15 residues. The J segment lost 6 bases and the V segment lost 7 bases, leaving 5 bases of the junction unmatched. Germline CDR1 reads SNHLY; CDR2 reads FYNNEI. The DNA of the CDR3 is TGTGCCAGCACCAGACTAGCGGGAGGGCCCAATGAGCAGTTCTTC. Translated: CASTRLAGGPNEQFF.

The chain uses TRBV28 and TRBJ1-4; D not certain. The germline CDR1 and CDR2 sequences are MDHEN and SYDVKM. V was clipped by 3 bases and J by 0 bases, with 5 bases between them. The CDR3 totals 14 residues. CDR3 DNA: TGTGCCAGCAGTTTCCCAGCAACTAATGAAAAACTGTTTTTT. This codes for CASSFPATNEKLFF.